Listed below are T cell receptor beta chains from one sample, sequenced in a study of blood T cell repertoires in COVID-19. Repertoires were generated with immunoSEQ multiplex PCR, while TCRdb's copy carries only in-frame clones and drops some. The sample shows some 300,000 clones, approximately 91% of them seen only once. The sample comprised PBMCs or T cells enriched from blood (not recorded which). The receptor source for this set is a woman in her twenties or thirties who had recovered from COVID-19. Each CDR3 is given with its conserved first and last residue.

J gene: TRBJ2-2
CDR3 length: 15
V gene: TRBV7-9
CDR3 protein: CASSGDSPNTGELFF

J gene: TRBJ1-2
CDR3 length: 13
V gene: TRBV14
CDR3 protein: CASSPRTGDGYTF

J gene: TRBJ1-2
CDR3 length: 15
V gene: TRBV6-2/TRBV6-3
CDR3 protein: CASSSPGTGVYGYTF

J gene: TRBJ2-2
CDR3 length: 16
V gene: TRBV7-6
CDR3 protein: CASSPTGLTNTGELFF

J gene: TRBJ1-4
CDR3 length: 14
V gene: TRBV29-1
CDR3 protein: CSVEDQRRKEKLFF

J gene: TRBJ1-1
CDR3 length: 14
V gene: TRBV15
CDR3 protein: CATREDRGLTEAFF

J gene: TRBJ2-1
CDR3 length: 20
V gene: TRBV3-1/TRBV3-2
CDR3 protein: CASSQVGALTPGTGYNEQFF

J gene: TRBJ1-5
CDR3 length: 13
V gene: TRBV7-9
CDR3 protein: CASSLDGGQPQHF

J gene: TRBJ2-1
CDR3 length: 15
V gene: TRBV18
CDR3 protein: CASSPTSGDYNEQFF

J gene: TRBJ2-3
CDR3 length: 21
V gene: TRBV27
CDR3 protein: CASSFLGYSRRTGGFSDTQYF

J gene: TRBJ2-3
CDR3 length: 17
V gene: TRBV9
CDR3 protein: CASYPWEGGTSTDTQYF

J gene: TRBJ1-2
CDR3 length: 14
V gene: TRBV5-6
CDR3 protein: CASSLVRANYGYTF

J gene: TRBJ1-5
CDR3 length: 14
V gene: TRBV5-5
CDR3 protein: CASSVDFINQPQHF

J gene: TRBJ2-2
CDR3 length: 14
V gene: TRBV28
CDR3 protein: CASSVHPGQRELFF

J gene: TRBJ1-2
CDR3 length: 14
V gene: TRBV28
CDR3 protein: CASSDDRGDYGYTF

J gene: TRBJ2-7
CDR3 length: 14
V gene: TRBV2
CDR3 protein: CASKGASGPYEQYF

J gene: TRBJ2-1
CDR3 length: 14
V gene: TRBV27
CDR3 protein: CASSLVRSYNEQFF

J gene: TRBJ1-5
CDR3 length: 16
V gene: TRBV24-1
CDR3 protein: CATSDPRKGDNQPQHF

J gene: TRBJ2-1
CDR3 length: 16
V gene: TRBV5-4
CDR3 protein: CASSFKRERGYNEQFF

J gene: TRBJ2-2
CDR3 length: 15
V gene: TRBV27
CDR3 protein: CASSLLGSNTGELFF

J gene: TRBJ2-5
CDR3 length: 14
V gene: TRBV19
CDR3 protein: CASGPGPRGETQYF

J gene: TRBJ2-5
CDR3 length: 14
V gene: TRBV11-2
CDR3 protein: CASSLGPTGETQYF

J gene: TRBJ2-7
CDR3 length: 14
V gene: TRBV25-1
CDR3 protein: CASSEVQGAYEQYF

J gene: TRBJ2-1
CDR3 length: 15
V gene: TRBV6-2/TRBV6-3
CDR3 protein: CASSPDGSSYNEQFF

J gene: TRBJ1-5
CDR3 length: 14
V gene: TRBV7-3
CDR3 protein: CASSQGRGAQPQHF

J gene: TRBJ2-7
CDR3 length: 13
V gene: TRBV27
CDR3 protein: CASSFRVLHEQYF

J gene: TRBJ2-7
CDR3 length: 16
V gene: TRBV13
CDR3 protein: CASSLGPGGNSYEQYF

J gene: TRBJ1-5
CDR3 length: 15
V gene: TRBV19
CDR3 protein: CASSIEGGRNQPQHF

J gene: TRBJ1-2
CDR3 length: 16
V gene: TRBV30
CDR3 protein: CAWNRLGDTKFYGYTF

J gene: TRBJ2-7
CDR3 length: 16
V gene: TRBV10-2
CDR3 protein: CASDTSQTGISYEQYF

J gene: TRBJ2-3
CDR3 length: 15
V gene: TRBV11-3
CDR3 protein: CASSLGQGVSDTQYF

J gene: TRBJ2-5
CDR3 length: 14
V gene: TRBV5-5
CDR3 protein: CASSLPGGGETQYF

J gene: TRBJ1-5
CDR3 length: 15
V gene: TRBV19
CDR3 protein: CASSIDQGVGQPQHF